This T cell receptor beta chain was captured in a study of blood T cell repertoires in COVID-19 (dated by TCRdb to the early 2020s). Looking at the study overall: Collaborator samples came from the United States, Italy and Spain and covered acute and convalescent phases of COVID-19. The material from the prospective study consisted of cDNA or gDNA derived from T cells, B-cell-depleted T cells, or PBMCs. Subjects who had been exposed to COVID-19, were actively infected with it, or had recovered from it provided the deeply sampled blood TCRbeta repertoires that made up the dataset. A freely available public database, intended as a resource for researchers studying the immune response to SARS-CoV-2, is where the repertoires were released. Samples came from the ongoing ImmuneRACE study (first 160 participants) plus 1,254 subjects from 6 global collaborators. Sample metadata almost always included a de-identified subject ID, COVID-19 status, age in years and sex. Where available, HLA class I and class II types were taken from metadata supplied by the sample provider and were not determined by assay-based typing. Results and caveats for the whole study, not just this receptor: How much clinical and demographic metadata was included differed by source and by participant, and the metadata was provided uncurated.

As concerns this clone: Its antigen is still unknown. Base qualities are not recorded, but no much larger clone differs from it by a single base.

TCRbeta CDR3 regions were amplified from genomic DNA by means of the immunoSEQ Assay, a bias-controlled multiplex PCR. In the paper's pipeline: Nucleated cell counts per sample were estimated from amplification of reference gene primers within the assay. To quantify the absolute abundance of each unique TCRbeta CDR3 rearrangement, sequence reads were collapsed and filtered. For each sample, productive Simpson clonality was calculated by taking the square root of Simpson's diversity index across productive rearrangements. TCRdb stores this immuneACCESS table with in-frame sequences only. Part of the clones is absent; in the studies checked, under half of the shortfall reflects unresolved V genes, and no reason is known for the rest. D and trimming were read from the DNA, whereas the V and J calls and clone size are those reported in that table. This sample is represented by about half a million clones; roughly 89% of them were singletons. The ten top clones hold roughly 0.84% of the sample.

One collaborating source in Seattle enrolled patients while the patients were actively infected and followed the patients over time throughout the course of disease. Whole blood was collected in K2EDTA tubes by collaborating institutions according to the institutions' own protocols. For TCRbeta analysis, collaborators shipped samples as frozen whole blood, isolated PBMCs, or DNA extracted from either of those sample types. This TCR was sampled from a young man with COVID-19, enrolled during active disease. The sample taken for sequencing was peripheral blood.

The CDR3 protein is CATRAGGNDEQYF. The DNA sequence follows: TGTGCCACCCGTGCGGGAGGGAACGACGAGCAGTACTTC. The chain couples TRBV15 to TRBJ2-7, and 9 junctional nucleotides match TRBD2. The CDR3 measures 13 amino acids from cysteine to phenylalanine. CDR3 DNA is the only sequence kept; it has 39 bases, read in frame from the first base. At the junction V is shortened by 8 bases and J by 5 bases; bases outside the gene matches: 7. For CDR1 and CDR2, the germline V gene (reference sequence) lists LNHNV and YYDKDF.